The sequence of this T cell receptor beta chain was determined in a study of blood T cell repertoires in COVID-19. V dropped 9 bases and J dropped 2; count of bases not matched to a gene: 6. Germline CDR1 reads MNHEY; CDR2 reads SVGAGI. There are 14 residues in the CDR3. The table came from immunoSEQ multiplex PCR; TCRdb's copy has only in-frame clones and leaves some out. The sample lists roughly 300,000 clones; 91% were seen once. This sequence was found in a woman aged 25 to 39 with COVID-19, enrolled during active disease. V gene TRBV6-5 combines with J gene TRBJ2-1; 8 nucleotides line up with TRBD2. Sequenced sample: peripheral blood. The CDR3 sequence: CASTSSGTYNEQFF. DNA of the CDR3: TGTGCCAGTACCAGTAGCGGGACCTACAATGAGCAGTTCTTC.